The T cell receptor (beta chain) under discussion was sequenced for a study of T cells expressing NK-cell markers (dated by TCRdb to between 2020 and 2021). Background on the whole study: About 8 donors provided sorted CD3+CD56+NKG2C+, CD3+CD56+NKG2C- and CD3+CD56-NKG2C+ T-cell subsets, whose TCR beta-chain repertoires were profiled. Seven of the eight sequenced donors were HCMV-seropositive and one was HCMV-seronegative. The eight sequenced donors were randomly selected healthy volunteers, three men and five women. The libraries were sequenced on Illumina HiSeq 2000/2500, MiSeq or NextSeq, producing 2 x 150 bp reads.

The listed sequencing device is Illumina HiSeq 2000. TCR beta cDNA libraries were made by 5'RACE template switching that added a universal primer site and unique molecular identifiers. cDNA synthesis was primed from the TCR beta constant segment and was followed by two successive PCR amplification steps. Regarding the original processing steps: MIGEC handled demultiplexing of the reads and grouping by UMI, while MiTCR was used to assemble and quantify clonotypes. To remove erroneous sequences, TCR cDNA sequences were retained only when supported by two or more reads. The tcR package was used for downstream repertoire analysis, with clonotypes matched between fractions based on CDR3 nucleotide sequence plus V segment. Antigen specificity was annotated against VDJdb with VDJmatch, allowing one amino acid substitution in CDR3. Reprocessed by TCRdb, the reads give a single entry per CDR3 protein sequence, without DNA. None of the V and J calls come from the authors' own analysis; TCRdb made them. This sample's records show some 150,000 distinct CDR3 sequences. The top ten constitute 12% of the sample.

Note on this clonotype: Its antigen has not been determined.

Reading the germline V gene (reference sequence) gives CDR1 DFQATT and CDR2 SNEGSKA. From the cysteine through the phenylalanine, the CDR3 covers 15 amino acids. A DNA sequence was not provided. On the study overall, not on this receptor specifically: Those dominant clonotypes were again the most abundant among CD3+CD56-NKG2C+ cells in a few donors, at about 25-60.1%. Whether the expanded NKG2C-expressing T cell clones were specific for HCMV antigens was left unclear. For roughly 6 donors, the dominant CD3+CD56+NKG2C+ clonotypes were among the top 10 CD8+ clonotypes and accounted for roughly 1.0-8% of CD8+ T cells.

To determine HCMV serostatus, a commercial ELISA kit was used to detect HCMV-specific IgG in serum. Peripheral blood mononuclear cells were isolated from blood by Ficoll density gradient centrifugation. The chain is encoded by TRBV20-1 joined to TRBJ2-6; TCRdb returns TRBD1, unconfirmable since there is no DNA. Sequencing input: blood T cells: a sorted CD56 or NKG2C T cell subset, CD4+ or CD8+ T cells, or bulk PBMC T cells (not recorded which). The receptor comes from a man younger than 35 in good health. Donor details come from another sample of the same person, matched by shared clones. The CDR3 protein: CSARGDSSGANVLTF.